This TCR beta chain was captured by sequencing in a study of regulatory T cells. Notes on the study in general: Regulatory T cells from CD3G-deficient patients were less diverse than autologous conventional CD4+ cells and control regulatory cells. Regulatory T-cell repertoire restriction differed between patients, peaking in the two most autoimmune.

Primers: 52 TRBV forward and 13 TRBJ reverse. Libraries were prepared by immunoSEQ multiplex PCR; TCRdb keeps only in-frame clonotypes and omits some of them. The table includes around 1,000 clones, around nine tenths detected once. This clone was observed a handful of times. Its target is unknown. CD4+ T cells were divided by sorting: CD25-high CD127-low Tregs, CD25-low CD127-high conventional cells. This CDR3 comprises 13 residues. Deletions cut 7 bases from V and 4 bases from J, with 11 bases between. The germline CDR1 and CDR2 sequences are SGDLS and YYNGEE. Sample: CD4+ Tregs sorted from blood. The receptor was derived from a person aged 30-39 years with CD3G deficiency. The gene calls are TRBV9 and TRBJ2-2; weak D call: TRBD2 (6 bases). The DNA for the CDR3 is TGTGCCAGCGGAGCGGGTCTCACCGGGGAGCTGTTTTTT. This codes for CASGAGLTGELFF.